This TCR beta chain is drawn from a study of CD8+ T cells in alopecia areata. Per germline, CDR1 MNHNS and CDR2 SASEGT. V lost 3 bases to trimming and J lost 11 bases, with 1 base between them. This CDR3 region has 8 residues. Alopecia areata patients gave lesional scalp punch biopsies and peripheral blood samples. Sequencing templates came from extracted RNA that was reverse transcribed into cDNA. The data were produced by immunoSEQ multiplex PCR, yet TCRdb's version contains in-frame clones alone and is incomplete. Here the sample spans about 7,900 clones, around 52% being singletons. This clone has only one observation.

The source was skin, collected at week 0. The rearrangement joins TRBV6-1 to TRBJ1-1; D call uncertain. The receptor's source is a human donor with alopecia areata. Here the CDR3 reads CASSDAFF. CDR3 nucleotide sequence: TGTGCCAGCAGTGACGCTTTCTTT.